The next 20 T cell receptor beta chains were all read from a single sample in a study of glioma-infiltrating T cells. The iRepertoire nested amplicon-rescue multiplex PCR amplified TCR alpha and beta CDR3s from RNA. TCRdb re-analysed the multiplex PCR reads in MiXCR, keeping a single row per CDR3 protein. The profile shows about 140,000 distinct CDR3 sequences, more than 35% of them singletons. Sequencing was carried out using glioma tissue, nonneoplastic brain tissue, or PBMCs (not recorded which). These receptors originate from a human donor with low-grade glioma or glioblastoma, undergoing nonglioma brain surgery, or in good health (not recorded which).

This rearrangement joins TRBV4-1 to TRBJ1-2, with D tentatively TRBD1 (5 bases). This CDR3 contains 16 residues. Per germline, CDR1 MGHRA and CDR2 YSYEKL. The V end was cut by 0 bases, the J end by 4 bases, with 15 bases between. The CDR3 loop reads CASSQERGRDLYGYTF. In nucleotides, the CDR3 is TGCGCCAGCAGCCAAGAACGCGGTCGGGACCTCTATGGCTACACCTTC.

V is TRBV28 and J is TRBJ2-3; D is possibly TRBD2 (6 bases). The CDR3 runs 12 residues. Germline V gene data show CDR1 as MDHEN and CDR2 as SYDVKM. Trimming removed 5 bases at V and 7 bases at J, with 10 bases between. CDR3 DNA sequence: TGTGCCAGCAGTGAGGGACTCAATACGCAGTATTTT. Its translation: CASSEGLNTQYF.

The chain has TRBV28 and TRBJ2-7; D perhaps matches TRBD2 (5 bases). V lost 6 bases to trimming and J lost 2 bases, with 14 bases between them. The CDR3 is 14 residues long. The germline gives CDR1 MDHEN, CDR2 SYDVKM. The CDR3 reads CASSRAVPPYEQYF. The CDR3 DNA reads TGTGCCAGCAGCCGAGCGGTTCCTCCCTACGAGCAGTACTTC.

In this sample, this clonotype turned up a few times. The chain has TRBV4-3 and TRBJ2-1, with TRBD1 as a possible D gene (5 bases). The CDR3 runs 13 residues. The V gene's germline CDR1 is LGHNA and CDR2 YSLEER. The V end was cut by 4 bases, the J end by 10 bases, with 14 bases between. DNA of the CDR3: TGCGCCAGCAGCCTCACAGGAGCAAGAGAGCAGTTCTTC. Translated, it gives CASSLTGAREQFF.

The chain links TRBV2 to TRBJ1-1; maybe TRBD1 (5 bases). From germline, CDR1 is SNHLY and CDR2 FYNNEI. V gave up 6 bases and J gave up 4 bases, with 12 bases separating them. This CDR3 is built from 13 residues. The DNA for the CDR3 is TGTGCCAGCAGATCTCAGGGATCCACTGAAGCTTTCTTT. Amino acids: CASRSQGSTEAFF.

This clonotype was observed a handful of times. The CDR3 here is CASTGPGGEQYF. CDR3 DNA sequence: TGTGCCAGCACTGGGCCCGGAGGCGAGCAGTACTTC. The rearrangement joins TRBV6-1 to TRBJ2-7; perhaps TRBD2 as D (5 bases). Germline lookup yields CDR1 MNHNS and CDR2 SASEGT. The V end lost 7 bases, the J end lost 6 bases, and 13 bases lay between the germline ends. This CDR3 is built from 12 residues.

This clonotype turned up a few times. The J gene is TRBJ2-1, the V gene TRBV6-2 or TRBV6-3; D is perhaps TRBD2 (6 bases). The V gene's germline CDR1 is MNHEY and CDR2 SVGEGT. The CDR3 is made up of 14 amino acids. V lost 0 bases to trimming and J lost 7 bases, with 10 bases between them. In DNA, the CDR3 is TGTGCCAGCAGTTACTCCGGGAGTCTGAATGAGCAGTTCTTC. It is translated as CASSYSGSLNEQFF.

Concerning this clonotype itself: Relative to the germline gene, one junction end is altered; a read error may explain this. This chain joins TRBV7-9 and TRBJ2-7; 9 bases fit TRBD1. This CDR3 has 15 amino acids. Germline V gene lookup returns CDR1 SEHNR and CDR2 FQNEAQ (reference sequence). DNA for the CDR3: TGTGCCAGCAGCTTTGGACAGGGGAACACCTACGGGCAGTACTTC. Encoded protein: CASSFGQGNTYGQYF.

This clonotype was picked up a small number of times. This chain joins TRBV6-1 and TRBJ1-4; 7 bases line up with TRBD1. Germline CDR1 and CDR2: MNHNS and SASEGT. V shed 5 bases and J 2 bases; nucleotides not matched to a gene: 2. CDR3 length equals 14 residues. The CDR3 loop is CASSWDSTNEKLFF. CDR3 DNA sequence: TGTGCCAGCAGTTGGGACAGTACTAATGAAAAACTGTTTTTT.

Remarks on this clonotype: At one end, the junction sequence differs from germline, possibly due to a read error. The CDR3 region is CSAPAQGEIYGYTF. The DNA for the CDR3 is TGCAGTGCCCCCGCCCAGGGAGAGATCTATGGCTATACCTTC. This chain connects TRBV20-1 to TRBJ1-2; maybe TRBD1 (5 bases). The CDR3 has 14 residues. Germline CDR1 reads DFQATT; CDR2 reads SNEGSKA (reference sequence).

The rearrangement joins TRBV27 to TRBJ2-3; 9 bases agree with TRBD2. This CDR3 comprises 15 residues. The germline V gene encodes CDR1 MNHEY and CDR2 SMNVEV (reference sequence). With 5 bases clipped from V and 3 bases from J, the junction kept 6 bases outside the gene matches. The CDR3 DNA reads TGTGCCAGCAGTATCATAGCGGGGGAAACAGATACGCAGTATTTT. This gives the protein CASSIIAGETDTQYF.

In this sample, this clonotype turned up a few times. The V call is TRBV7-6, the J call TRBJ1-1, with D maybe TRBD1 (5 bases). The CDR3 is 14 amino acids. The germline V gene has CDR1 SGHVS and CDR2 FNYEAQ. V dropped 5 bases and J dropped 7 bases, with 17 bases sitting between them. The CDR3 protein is CASSPGQSLGEAFF. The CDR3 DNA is TGTGCCAGCAGCCCCGGACAAAGCCTTGGTGAAGCTTTCTTT. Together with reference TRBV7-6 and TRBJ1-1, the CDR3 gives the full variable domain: GAGVSQSPRYKVTKRGQDVALRCDPISGHVSLYWYRQALGQGPEFLTYFNYEAQQDKSGLPNDRFSAERPEGSISTLTIQRTEQRDSAMYRCASSPGQSLGEAFFGQGTRLTVV.

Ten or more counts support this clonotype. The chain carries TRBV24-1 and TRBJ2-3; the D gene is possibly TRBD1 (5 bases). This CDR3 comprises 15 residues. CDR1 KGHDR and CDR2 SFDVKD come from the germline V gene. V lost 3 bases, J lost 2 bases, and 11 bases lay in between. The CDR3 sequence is CATSDPQGFTDTQYF. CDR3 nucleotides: TGTGCCACCAGTGATCCTCAGGGATTCACAGATACGCAGTATTTT.

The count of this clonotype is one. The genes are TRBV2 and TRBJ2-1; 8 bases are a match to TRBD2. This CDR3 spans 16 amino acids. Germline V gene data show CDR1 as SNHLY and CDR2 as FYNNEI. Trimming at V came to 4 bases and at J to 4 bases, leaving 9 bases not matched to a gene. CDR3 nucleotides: TGTGCCAGCAGTGGGGATAGCGGGGTAATGTACAATGAGCAGTTCTTC. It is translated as CASSGDSGVMYNEQFF.

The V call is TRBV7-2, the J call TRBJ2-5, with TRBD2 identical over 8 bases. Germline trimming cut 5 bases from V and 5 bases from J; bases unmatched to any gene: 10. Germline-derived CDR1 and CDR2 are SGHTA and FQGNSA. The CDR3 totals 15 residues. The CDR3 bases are TGTGCCAGCAGCCCCCTCGGACTAGCTGGGGAGACCCAGTACTTC. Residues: CASSPLGLAGETQYF.

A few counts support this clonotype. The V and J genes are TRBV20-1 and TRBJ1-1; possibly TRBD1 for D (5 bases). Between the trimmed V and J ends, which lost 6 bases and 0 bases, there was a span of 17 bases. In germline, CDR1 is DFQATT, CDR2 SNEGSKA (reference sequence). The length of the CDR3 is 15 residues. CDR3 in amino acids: CSAPGGGTMNTEAFF. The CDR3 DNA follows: TGCAGTGCCCCCGGAGGAGGGACCATGAACACTGAAGCTTTCTTT.

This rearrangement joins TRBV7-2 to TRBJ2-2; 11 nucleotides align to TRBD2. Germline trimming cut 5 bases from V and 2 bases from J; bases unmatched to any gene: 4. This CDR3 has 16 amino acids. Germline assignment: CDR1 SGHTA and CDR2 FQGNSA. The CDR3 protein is CASSRTSGSNTGELFF. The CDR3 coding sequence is TGTGCCAGCAGCCGGACTAGCGGGTCAAACACCGGGGAGCTGTTTTTT.

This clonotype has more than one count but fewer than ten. The CDR3 DNA follows: TGTGCCAGCAGTGAGGGGACGGCCTACAATGAGCAGTTCTTC. Protein sequence: CASSEGTAYNEQFF. This sequence joins TRBV2 and TRBJ2-1; perhaps D is TRBD1 or TRBD2 (5 bases each). This CDR3 contains 14 residues. The V gene lost 3 bases and the J gene lost 2 bases, with 8 bases spanning the gap. CDR1 is SNHLY, CDR2 FYNNEI, per germline.

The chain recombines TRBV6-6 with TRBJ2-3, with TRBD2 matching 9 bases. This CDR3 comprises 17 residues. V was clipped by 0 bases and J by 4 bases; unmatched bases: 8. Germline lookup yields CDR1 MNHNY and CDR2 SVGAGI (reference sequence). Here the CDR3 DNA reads TGTGCCAGCAGTTACTCATGGGCGGCGGGAGGGTCAGATACGCAGTATTTT. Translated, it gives CASSYSWAAGGSDTQYF.

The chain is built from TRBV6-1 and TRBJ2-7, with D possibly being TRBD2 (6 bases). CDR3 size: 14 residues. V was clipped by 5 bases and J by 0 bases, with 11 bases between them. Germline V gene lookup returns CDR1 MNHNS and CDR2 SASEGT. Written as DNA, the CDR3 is TGTGCCAGCAGTACGGGGGACGGCTCCTACGAGCAGTACTTC. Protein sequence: CASSTGDGSYEQYF.